A single sample gave rise to the 10 T cell receptor beta chains below, sequenced in a study of blood T cell repertoires in COVID-19. Produced via immunoSEQ multiplex PCR; TCRdb's table is partial and in-frame only. In the table there are 350,000 to 450,000 clones, about 90% of which are singletons. Sequenced input: peripheral blood. The receptors were gathered from a woman in her fifties or sixties with COVID-19, enrolled during active disease.

The V gene is TRBV15, the J gene TRBJ1-6; possible D gene TRBD1, 5 bases. V lost 4 bases, J lost 0 bases, and 13 bases lay in between. Germline CDR1 is LNHNV and CDR2 is YYDKDF (reference sequence). The CDR3 is made up of 17 amino acids. The CDR3 nucleotides read TGTGCCACCAGCACACTCCAGGGAAGCTCCTATAATTCACCCCTCCACTTT. It specifies CATSTLQGSSYNSPLHF.

The chain employs TRBV11-2 and TRBJ2-6; TRBD2 is a possible D gene (5 bases). The CDR3 has 17 amino acids. Per the germline V gene, CDR1 is SGHAT and CDR2 is FQNNGV. V was pared by 4 bases and J by 0 bases, with 13 bases between. The CDR3: CASSSTRPTSGANVLTF. CDR3 in DNA: TGTGCCAGCAGCTCTACTAGGCCCACCTCTGGGGCCAACGTCCTGACTTTC.

V gene TRBV18 combines with J gene TRBJ1-2; D ambiguous. Deletions cut 0 bases from V and 4 bases from J, with 12 bases between. Germline values: CDR1 KGHSH, CDR2 LQKENI. This CDR3 is built from 15 residues. The CDR3 sequence is CASSPPGVPGYGYTF. CDR3 sequence (DNA): TGTGCCAGCTCACCACCCGGGGTCCCAGGCTATGGCTACACCTTC.

The chain carries TRBV30 and TRBJ1-6; the D is unclear. V lost 4 bases and J 1 base, leaving 8 bases between the germline ends. The CDR3 covers 14 residues. CDR1 is GTSNPN and CDR2 is SVGIG in the germline V gene (reference sequence). The CDR3 here is CAWMRRSYNSPLHF. DNA for the CDR3: TGTGCCTGGATGAGAAGATCCTATAATTCACCCCTCCACTTT.

The chain joins TRBV3-1 (or the pseudogene TRBV3-2) to TRBJ1-2; possibly TRBD1 for D (6 bases). Trimming removed 7 bases at V and 4 bases at J, with 28 bases between. The length of the CDR3 is 18 residues. CDR1 and CDR2 (germline): LGHDT, YNNKEL (reference sequence). The chain's CDR3 is CASTPSEVFSTGIYGYTF. The CDR3 DNA sequence: TGTGCCAGCACCCCCAGCGAAGTTTTTTCTACAGGGATCTATGGCTACACCTTC.

The rearrangement uses TRBV18 and TRBJ2-7; 7 bases are a match to TRBD1. Trimming cost V 3 bases and J 3 bases; bases outside gene matches: 2. Germline-derived CDR1 and CDR2 are KGHSH and LQKENI. The CDR3 is 13 residues long. CDR3 loop: CASSPGQIYEQYF. The DNA for the CDR3 is TGTGCCAGCTCACCGGGACAGATCTACGAGCAGTACTTC.

This clone was counted once. The rearrangement links TRBV5-1 to TRBJ1-4; D possibly corresponds to TRBD1 (6 bases). Germline V CDR1 and CDR2: SGHRS, YFSETQ. V was pared by 5 bases and J by 5 bases, with 13 bases between. The CDR3 spans 14 residues. In DNA form, the CDR3 reads TGCGCCAGCAGGGCGGGGGGCTCGAATGAAAAACTGTTTTTT. This codes for CASRAGGSNEKLFF.

The chain has TRBV6-5 and TRBJ2-7; 10 nucleotides line up with TRBD1. The CDR3 length is 15 residues. The ends lost 8 bases at V and 3 bases at J; junction bases unmatched: 10. Germline CDR1 is MNHEY and CDR2 is SVGAGI. CDR3 sequence (DNA): TGTGCCAGCGAGGGAGGGGGGACAGGGGACTACGAGCAGTACTTC. This sequence encodes CASEGGGTGDYEQYF.

The J gene is TRBJ2-3, the V gene TRBV28; 13 bases align to TRBD2. V was clipped by 4 bases and J by 6 bases; unmatched bases: 13. Germline assignment: CDR1 MDHEN and CDR2 SYDVKM. The CDR3 sequence is 18 residues long. Here the CDR3 reads CASSSNPGTSGAGDTQYF. For the CDR3, the DNA is TGTGCCAGCAGTTCAAACCCCGGGACTAGCGGGGCTGGGGATACGCAGTATTTT.

The chain is built from TRBV18 and TRBJ2-7; 8 positions agree with TRBD2. Germline CDR1 and CDR2: KGHSH and LQKENI. J was trimmed by 2 bases and V by 3 bases; bases with no gene match: 6. The length of the CDR3 is 15 residues. As DNA, the CDR3 is TGTGCCAGCTCACCGCTGACTAGCGTCCCCTACGAGCAGTACTTC. Translation: CASSPLTSVPYEQYF.